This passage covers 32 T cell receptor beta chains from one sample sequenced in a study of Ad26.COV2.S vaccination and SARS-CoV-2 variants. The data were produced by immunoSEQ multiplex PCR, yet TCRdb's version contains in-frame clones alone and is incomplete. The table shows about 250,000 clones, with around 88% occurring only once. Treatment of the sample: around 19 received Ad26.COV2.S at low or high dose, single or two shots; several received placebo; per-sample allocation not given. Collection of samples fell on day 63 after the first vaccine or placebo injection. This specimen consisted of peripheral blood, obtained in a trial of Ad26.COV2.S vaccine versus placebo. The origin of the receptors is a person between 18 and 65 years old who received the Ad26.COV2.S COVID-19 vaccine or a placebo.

The DNA of the CDR3 is TGCGCCAGCAGCTTCTCGTACCAAGAGACCCAGTACTTC. Encoded protein: CASSFSYQETQYF. The chain has TRBV5-1 and TRBJ2-5, with D unclear. Germline values: CDR1 SGHRS, CDR2 YFSETQ. This CDR3 is 13 amino acids long. Deletions cut 2 bases from V and 0 bases from J, with 5 bases between.

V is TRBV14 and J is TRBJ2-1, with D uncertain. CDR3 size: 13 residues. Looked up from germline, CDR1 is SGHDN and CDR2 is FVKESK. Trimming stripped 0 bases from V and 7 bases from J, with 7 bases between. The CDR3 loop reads CASSQDPTNEQFF. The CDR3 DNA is TGTGCCAGCAGCCAAGACCCAACTAATGAGCAGTTCTTC.

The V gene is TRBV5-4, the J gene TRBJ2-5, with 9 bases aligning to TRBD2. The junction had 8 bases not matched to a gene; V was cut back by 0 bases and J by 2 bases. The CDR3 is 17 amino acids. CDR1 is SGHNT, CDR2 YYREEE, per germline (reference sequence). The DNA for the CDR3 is TGTGCCAGCAGCTTGGTTATTCTAGCGGGGACTCAAGAGACCCAGTACTTC. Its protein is CASSLVILAGTQETQYF.

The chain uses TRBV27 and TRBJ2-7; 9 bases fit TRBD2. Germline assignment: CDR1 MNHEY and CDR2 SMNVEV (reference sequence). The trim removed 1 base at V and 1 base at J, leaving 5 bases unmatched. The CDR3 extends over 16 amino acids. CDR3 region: CASSLYASGMSYEQYV. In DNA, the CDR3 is TGTGCCAGCAGTTTATATGCTAGCGGGATGTCCTACGAGCAGTACGTC.

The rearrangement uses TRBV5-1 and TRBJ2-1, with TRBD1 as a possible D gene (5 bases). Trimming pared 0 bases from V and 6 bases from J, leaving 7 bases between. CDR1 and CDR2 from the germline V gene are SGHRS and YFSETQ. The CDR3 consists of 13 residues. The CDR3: CASSLGQSNEQFF. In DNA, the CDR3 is TGCGCCAGCAGCTTGGGACAGTCCAATGAGCAGTTCTTC.

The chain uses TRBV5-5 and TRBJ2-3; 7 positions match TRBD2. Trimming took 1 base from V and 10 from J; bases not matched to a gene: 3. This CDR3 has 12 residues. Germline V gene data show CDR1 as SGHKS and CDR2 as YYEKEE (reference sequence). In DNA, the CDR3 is TGTGCCAGCAGCTTGCTGGGGGGGGCGCAGTATTTT. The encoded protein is CASSLLGGAQYF.

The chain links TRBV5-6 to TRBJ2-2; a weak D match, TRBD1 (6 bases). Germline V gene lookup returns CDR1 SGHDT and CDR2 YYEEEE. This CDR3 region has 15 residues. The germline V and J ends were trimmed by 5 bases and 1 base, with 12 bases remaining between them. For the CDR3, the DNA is TGTGCCAGCAGACCAAGAGGGGGGAACACCGGGGAGCTGTTTTTT. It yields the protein CASRPRGGNTGELFF.

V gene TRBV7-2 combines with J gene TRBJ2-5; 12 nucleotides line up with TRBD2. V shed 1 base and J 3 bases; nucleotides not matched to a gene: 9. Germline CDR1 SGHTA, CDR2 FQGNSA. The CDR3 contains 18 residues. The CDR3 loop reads CASSLVGLAGGVEETQYF. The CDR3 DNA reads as TGTGCCAGCAGCTTAGTTGGGCTAGCGGGAGGGGTTGAAGAGACCCAGTACTTC.

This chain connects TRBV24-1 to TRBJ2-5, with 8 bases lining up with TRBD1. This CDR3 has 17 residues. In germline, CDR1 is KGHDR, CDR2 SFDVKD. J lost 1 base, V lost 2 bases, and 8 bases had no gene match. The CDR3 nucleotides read TGTGCCACCAGTGATTCCGGCAGGGGGCTTAGCCAAGAGACCCAGTACTTC. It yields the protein CATSDSGRGLSQETQYF.

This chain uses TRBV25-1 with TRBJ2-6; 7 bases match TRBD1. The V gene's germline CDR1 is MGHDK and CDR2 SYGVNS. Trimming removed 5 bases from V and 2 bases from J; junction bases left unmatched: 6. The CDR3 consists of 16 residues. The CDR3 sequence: CASSTTGAAGANVLTF. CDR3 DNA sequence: TGTGCCAGCAGTACAACAGGGGCGGCTGGGGCCAACGTCCTGACTTTC.

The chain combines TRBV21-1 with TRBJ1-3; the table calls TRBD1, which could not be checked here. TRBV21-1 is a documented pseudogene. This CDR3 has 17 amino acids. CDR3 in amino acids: CASSTKADRSSGNTIYF. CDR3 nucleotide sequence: TGTGCCAGCAGCACAAAGGCGGACAGGAGCTCTGGAAACACCATATATTTT.

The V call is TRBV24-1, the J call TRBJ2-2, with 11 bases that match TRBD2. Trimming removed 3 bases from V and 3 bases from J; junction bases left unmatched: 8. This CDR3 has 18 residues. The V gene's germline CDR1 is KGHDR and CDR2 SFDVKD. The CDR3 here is CATSDPRTSGRYTGELFF. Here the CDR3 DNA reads TGTGCCACCAGTGATCCTAGGACTAGCGGGCGATACACCGGGGAGCTGTTTTTT.

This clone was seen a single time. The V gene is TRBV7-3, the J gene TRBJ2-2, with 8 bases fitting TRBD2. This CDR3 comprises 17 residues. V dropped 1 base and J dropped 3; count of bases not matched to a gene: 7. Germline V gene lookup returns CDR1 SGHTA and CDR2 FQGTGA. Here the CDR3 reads CASSLKVLADYTGELFF. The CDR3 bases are TGTGCCAGCAGCTTAAAAGTACTAGCGGATTACACCGGGGAGCTGTTTTTT. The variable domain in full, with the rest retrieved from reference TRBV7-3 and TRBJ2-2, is GAGVSQTPSNKVTEKGKYVELRCDPISGHTALYWYRQSLGQGPEFLIYFQGTGAADDSGLPNDRFFAVRPEGSVSTLKIQRTERGDSAVYLCASSLKVLADYTGELFFGEGSRLTVL.

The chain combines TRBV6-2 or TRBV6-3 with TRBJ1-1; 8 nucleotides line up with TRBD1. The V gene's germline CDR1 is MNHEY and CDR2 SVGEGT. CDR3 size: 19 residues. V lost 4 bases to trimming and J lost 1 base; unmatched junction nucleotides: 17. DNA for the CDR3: TGTGCCAGCAGTTTCCACTCGAGTCGAACCGGGACAGGGAACACTGAAGCTTTCTTT. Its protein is CASSFHSSRTGTGNTEAFF.

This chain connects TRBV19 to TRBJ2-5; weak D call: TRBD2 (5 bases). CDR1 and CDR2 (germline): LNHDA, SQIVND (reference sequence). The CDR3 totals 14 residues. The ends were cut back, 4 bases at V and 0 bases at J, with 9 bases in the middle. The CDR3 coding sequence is TGTGCCAGTAGTAGGACTTCGTACCAAGAGACCCAGTACTTC. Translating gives CASSRTSYQETQYF.

DNA for the CDR3: TGTGCCAGCAGCGTAGGGAGGAGTTCACCCCTCCACTTT. Residues: CASSVGRSSPLHF. This sequence joins TRBV9 and TRBJ1-6, with D unclear. V shed 0 bases and J shed 9 bases, with 7 bases lying between them. The germline CDR1 and CDR2 sequences are SGDLS and YYNGEE. This CDR3 is 13 amino acids long.

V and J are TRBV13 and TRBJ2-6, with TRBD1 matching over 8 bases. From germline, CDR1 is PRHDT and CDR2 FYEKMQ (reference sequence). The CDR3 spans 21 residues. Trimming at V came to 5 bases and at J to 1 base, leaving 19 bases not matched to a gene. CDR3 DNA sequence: TGTGCCAGCAGCGCCCGCCCGCTACTCTTGACAGGGGATTCTGGGGCCAACGTCCTGACTTTC. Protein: CASSARPLLLTGDSGANVLTF.

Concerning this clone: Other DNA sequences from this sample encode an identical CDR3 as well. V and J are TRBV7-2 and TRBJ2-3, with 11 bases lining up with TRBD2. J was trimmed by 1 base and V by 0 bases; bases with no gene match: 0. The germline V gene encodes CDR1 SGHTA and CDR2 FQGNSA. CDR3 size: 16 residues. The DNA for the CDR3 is TGTGCCAGCAGCTTAGCACTAGCGGGAGGCACAGATACGCAGTATTTT. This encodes CASSLALAGGTDTQYF.

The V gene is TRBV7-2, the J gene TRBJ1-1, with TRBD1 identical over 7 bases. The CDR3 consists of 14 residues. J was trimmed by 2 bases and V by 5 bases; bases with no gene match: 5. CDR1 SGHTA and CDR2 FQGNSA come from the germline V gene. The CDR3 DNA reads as TGTGCCAGCAGCCTTGGACAGGCAAACACTGAAGCTTTCTTT. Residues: CASSLGQANTEAFF.

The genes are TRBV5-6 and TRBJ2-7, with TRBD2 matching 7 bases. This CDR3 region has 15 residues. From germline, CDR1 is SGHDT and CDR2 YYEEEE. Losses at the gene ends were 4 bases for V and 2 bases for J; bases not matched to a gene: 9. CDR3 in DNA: TGTGCCAGCAGCCCATTGGGGAGGGCCACCTACGAGCAGTACGTC. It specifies CASSPLGRATYEQYV.

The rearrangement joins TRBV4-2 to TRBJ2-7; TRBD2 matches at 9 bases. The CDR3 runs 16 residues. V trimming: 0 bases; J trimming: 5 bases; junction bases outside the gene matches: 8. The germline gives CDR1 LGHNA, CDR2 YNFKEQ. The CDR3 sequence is CASSQDGTSGLNEQYF. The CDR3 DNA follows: TGTGCCAGCAGCCAAGATGGTACTAGCGGGCTTAACGAGCAGTACTTC.

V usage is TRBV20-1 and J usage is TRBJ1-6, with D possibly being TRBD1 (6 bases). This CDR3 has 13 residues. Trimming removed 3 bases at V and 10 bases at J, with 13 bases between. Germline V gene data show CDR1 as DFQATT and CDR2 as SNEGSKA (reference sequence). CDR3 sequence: CSASPRTASPLHF. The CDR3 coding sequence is TGCAGTGCTAGTCCTCGGACAGCGTCACCCCTCCACTTT.

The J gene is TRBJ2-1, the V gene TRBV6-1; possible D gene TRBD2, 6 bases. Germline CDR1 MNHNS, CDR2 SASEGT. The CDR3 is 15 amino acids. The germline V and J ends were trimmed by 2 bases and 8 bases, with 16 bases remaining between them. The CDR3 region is CASSEMGGAPYEQFF. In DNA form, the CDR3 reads TGTGCCAGCAGTGAAATGGGCGGGGCCCCGTATGAGCAGTTCTTC.

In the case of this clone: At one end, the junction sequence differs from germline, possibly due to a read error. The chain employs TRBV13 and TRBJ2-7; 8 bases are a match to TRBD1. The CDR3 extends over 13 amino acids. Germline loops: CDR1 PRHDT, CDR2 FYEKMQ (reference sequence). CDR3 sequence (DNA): TGTGCCAGCAGCATAGGACAGGGATACGAGCAGTACTTC. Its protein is CASSIGQGYEQYF. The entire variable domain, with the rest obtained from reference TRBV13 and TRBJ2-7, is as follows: AAGVIQSPRHLIKEKRETATLKCYPIPRHDTVYWYQQGPGQDPQFLISFYEKMQSDKGSIPDRFSAQQFSDYHSELNMSSLELGDSALYFCASSIGQGYEQYFGPGTRLTVT.

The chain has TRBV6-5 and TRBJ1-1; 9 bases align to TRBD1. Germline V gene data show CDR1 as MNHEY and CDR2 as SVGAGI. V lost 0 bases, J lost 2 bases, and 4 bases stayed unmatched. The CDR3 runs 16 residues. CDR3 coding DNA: TGTGCCAGCAGTTACTCGGGACAGGGAACAAACACTGAAGCTTTCTTT. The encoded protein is CASSYSGQGTNTEAFF.

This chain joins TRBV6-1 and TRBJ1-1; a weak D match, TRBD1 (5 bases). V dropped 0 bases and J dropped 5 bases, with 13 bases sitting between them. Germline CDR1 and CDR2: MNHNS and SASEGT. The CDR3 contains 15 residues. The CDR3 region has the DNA TGTGCCAGCAGTGAAGCGTACAGGACAAGTACTGAAGCTTTCTTT. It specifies CASSEAYRTSTEAFF.

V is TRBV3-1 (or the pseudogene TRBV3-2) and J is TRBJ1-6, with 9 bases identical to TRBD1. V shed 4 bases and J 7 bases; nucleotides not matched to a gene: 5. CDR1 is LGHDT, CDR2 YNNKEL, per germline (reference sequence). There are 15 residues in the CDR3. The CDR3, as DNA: TGTGCCAGCAGCCCAACGGGACAGGGAAATTCACCCCTCCACTTT. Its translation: CASSPTGQGNSPLHF.

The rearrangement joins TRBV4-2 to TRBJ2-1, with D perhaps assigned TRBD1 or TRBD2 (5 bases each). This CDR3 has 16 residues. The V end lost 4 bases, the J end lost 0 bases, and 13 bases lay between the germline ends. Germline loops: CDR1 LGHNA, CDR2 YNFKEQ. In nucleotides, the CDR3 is TGTGCCAGCAGCCCCTGGGGGAGACGCTCCTACAATGAGCAGTTCTTC. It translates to CASSPWGRRSYNEQFF.

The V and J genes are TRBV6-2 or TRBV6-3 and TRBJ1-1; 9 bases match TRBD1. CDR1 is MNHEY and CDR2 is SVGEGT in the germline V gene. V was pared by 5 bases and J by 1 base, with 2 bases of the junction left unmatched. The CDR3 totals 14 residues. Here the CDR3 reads CASSRTGENTEAFF. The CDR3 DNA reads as TGTGCCAGCAGTCGGACAGGGGAGAACACTGAAGCTTTCTTT.

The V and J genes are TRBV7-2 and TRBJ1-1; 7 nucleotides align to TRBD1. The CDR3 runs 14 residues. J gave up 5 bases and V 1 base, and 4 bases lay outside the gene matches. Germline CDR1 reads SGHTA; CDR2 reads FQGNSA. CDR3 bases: TGTGCCAGCAGCTTAGGGGCAGGGGGTACTGAAGCTTTCTTT. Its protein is CASSLGAGGTEAFF.

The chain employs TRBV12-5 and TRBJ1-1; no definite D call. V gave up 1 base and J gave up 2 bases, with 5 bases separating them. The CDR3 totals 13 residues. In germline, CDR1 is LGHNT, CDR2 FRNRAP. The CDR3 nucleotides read TGTGCTAGTGGTTTGGAACCAAACACTGAAGCTTTCTTT. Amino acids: CASGLEPNTEAFF.

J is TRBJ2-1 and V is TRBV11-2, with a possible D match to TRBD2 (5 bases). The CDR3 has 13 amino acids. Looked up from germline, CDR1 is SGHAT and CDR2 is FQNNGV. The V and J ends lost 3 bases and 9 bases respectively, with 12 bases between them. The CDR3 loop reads CASSLASNFEQFF. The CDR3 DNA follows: TGTGCCAGCAGCTTGGCTAGCAATTTTGAGCAGTTCTTC.